Following are 5 T cell receptor beta chains from one sample sequenced in a study of neoadjuvant anti-PD-1 for oral cavity cancer. The method was immunoSEQ multiplex PCR; TCRdb's version includes in-frame clones alone and lacks a portion of them. The sample has 23,000 or so clones, approximately 27% seen once. The time point denotes: after neoadjuvant nivolumab, at surgical resection. The input for sequencing was tumor tissue, taken after nivolumab (anti-PD-1) treatment. The receptors here all came from a person aged 35-80 years with oral cavity squamous cell carcinoma.

A few counts support this clone. The chain has TRBV5-1 and TRBJ1-1; possible D gene TRBD1, 5 bases. CDR1 and CDR2 from the germline V gene are SGHRS and YFSETQ. CDR3 length equals 14 residues. V gave up 4 bases and J gave up 4 bases, with 14 bases separating them. Here the CDR3 reads CASSTSGRGTEAFF. CDR3 coding DNA: TGCGCCAGCAGCACGTCAGGGAGGGGCACTGAAGCTTTCTTT.

The chain is built from TRBV10-1 and TRBJ1-1, with D unresolved. The CDR3 sequence is 13 residues long. CDR1 and CDR2 (germline): WNHNN, SYGVQD (reference sequence). Trimming took off 3 bases at V and 0 bases at J, with 5 bases between the two ends. The CDR3 reads CASSDTMNTEAFF. CDR3 nucleotides: TGCGCCAGCAGTGACACGATGAACACTGAAGCTTTCTTT.

In DNA form, the CDR3 reads TGTGCCAGCTACAAGGGAGTGGTCGATGGCTACACCTTC. Protein sequence: CASYKGVVDGYTF. J is TRBJ1-2 and V is TRBV19, with unresolved D. Germline V gene lookup returns CDR1 LNHDA and CDR2 SQIVND (reference sequence). V was pared by 9 bases and J by 6 bases, with 17 bases between. This CDR3 has 13 residues.

The CDR3 reads CAWSVLGPYEQYF. The CDR3 region has the DNA TGTGCCTGGAGTGTTTTAGGGCCCTACGAGCAGTACTTC. The genes are TRBV30 and TRBJ2-7; D unclear. With 0 bases removed from V and 2 bases from J, the gap between germline ends came to 8 bases. The germline CDR1 and CDR2 sequences are GTSNPN and SVGIG (reference sequence). This CDR3 region has 13 residues. Drawing the rest from reference TRBV30 and TRBJ2-7, the complete variable domain is SQTIHQWPATLVQPVGSPLSLECTVEGTSNPNLYWYRQAAGRGLQLLFYSVGIGQISSEVPQNLSASRPQDRQFILSSKKLLLSDSGFYLCAWSVLGPYEQYFGPGTRLTVT.

This clone was picked up a small number of times. The chain has TRBV11-1 and TRBJ1-2; D is possibly TRBD1 (5 bases). This CDR3 has 15 residues. Trimming pared 5 bases from V and 1 base from J, leaving 14 bases between. Germline V gene data show CDR1 as SGHAT and CDR2 as FQDESV (reference sequence). For the CDR3, the DNA is TGTGCCAGCAGCGTATCAGCGGGACGTAACTATGGCTACACCTTC. This encodes CASSVSAGRNYGYTF.